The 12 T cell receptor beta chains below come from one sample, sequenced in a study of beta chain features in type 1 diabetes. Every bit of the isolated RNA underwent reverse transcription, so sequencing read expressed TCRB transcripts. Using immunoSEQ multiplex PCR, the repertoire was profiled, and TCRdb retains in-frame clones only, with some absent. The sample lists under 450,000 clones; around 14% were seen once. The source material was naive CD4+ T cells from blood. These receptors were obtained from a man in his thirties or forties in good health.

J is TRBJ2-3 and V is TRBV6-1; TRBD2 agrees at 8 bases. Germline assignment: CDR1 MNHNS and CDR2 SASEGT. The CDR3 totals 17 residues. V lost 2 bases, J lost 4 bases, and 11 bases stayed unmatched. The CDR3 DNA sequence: TGTGCCAGCAGTGAAATCGCGGGGGGCCCTTCCCCAGATACGCAGTATTTT. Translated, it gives CASSEIAGGPSPDTQYF.

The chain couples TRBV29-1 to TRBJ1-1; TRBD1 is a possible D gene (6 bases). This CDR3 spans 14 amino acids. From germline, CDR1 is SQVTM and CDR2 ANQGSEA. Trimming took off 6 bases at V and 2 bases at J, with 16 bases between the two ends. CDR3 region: CSVAPGHKNTEAFF. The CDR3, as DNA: TGCAGCGTCGCCCCGGGACACAAAAACACTGAAGCTTTCTTT. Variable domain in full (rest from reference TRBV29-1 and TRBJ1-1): SAVISQKPSRDICQRGTSLTIQCQVDSQVTMMFWYRQQPGQSLTLIATANQGSEATYESGFVIDKFPISRPNLTFSTLTVSNMSPEDSSIYLCSVAPGHKNTEAFFGQGTRLTVV.

CDR3 nucleotide sequence: TGTGCCAGCAGCCAAGCCTACACCGGTAGGGAGTTCTTC. Translating gives CASSQAYTGREFF. V usage is TRBV4-2 and J usage is TRBJ2-1; no firm D call. Germline V CDR1 and CDR2: LGHNA, YNFKEQ. The CDR3 consists of 13 residues. V was cut by 1 base and J by 14 bases, with 15 bases left in between.

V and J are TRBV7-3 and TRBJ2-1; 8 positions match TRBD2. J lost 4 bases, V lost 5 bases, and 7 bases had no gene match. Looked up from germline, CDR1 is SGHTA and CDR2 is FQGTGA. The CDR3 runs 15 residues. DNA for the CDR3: TGTGCCAGCAGCACCCCCGGGACTAGGTACAATGAGCAGTTCTTC. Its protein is CASSTPGTRYNEQFF.

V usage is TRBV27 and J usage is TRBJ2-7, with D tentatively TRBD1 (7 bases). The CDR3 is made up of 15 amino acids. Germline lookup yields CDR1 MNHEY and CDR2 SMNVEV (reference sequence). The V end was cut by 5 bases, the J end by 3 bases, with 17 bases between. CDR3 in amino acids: CASSPRGGGGYEQYV. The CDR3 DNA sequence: TGTGCCAGCAGTCCCCGTGGAGGGGGCGGCTACGAGCAGTACGTC.

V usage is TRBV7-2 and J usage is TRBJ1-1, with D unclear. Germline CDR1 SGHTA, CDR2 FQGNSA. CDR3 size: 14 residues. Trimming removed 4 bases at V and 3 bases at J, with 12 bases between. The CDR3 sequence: CASSSFGRDTEAFF. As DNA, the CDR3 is TGTGCCAGCAGCTCCTTCGGGCGGGACACTGAAGCTTTCTTT.

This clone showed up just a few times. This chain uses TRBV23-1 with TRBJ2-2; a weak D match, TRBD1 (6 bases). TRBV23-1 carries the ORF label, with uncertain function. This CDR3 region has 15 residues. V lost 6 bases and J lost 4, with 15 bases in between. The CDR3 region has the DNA TGCGCCAGCAGAGTGGGGGCGCAGATCACCGGGGAGCTGTTTTTT. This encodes CASRVGAQITGELFF.

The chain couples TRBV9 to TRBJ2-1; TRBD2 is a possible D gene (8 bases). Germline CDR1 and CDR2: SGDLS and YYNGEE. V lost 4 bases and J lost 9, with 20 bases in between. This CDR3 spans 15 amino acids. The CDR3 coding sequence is TGTGCCAGCAGCCCAGGGGGAGGGCGGGAGGCTGAGCAGTTCTTC. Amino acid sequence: CASSPGGGREAEQFF.

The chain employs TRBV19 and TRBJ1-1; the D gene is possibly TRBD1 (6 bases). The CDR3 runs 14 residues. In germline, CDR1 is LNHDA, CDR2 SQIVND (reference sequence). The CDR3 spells CATNVGGLNTEAFF. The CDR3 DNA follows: TGTGCTACAAACGTGGGGGGCTTGAACACTGAAGCTTTCTTT.

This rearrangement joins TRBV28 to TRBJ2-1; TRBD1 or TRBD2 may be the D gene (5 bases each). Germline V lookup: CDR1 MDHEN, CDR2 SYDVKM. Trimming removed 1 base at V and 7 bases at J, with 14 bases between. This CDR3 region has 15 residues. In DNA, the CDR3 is TGTGCCAGCAGTTTATACGGTTCGGGACGGAATGAGCAGTTCTTC. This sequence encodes CASSLYGSGRNEQFF.

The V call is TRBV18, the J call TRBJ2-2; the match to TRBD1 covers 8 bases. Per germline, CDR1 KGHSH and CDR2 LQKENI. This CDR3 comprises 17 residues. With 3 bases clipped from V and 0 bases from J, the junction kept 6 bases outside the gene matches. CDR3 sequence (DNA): TGTGCCAGCTCACCCCCAGGACAGGGAGCGAACACCGGGGAGCTGTTTTTT. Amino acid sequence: CASSPPGQGANTGELFF. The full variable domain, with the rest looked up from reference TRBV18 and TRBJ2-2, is NAGVMQNPRHLVRRRGQEARLRCSPMKGHSHVYWYRQLPEEGLKFMVYLQKENIIDESGMPKERFSAEFPKEGPSILRIQQVVRGDSAAYFCASSPPGQGANTGELFFGEGSRLTVL.

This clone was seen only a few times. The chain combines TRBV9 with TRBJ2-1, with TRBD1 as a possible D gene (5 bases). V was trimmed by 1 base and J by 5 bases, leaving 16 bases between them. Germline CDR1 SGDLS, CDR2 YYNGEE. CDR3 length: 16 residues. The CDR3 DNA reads TGTGCCAGCAGCGTAAACGTTGGGGCAAGGCACAATGAGCAGTTCTTC. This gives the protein CASSVNVGARHNEQFF.